Presented here are 2 T cell receptor beta chains from one specimen sequenced in a study of T cell responses to AZD1222 COVID-19 vaccine. TCRdb's copy holds only in-frame clones and misses some; the assay was immunoSEQ multiplex PCR. In the table there are about 97,000 clones, about 89% of which are singletons. The sequencing used peripheral blood, collected on day 0 of AZD1222 vaccination. Receptors originate from an adult in good health.

The chain is built from TRBV18 and TRBJ1-5; TRBD1 matches 9 bases. The junction had 12 bases not matched to a gene; V was cut back by 5 bases and J by 7 bases. This CDR3 spans 16 amino acids. Germline CDR1 KGHSH, CDR2 LQKENI. CDR3 bases: TGTGCCAGCTCATCGGATCCGGGACAGGGTGCCCAGCCCCAGCATTTT. Translation: CASSSDPGQGAQPQHF.

This rearrangement joins TRBV5-5 to TRBJ2-4; the D is unclear. Germline V CDR1 and CDR2: SGHKS, YYEKEE (reference sequence). The V gene lost 5 bases and the J gene lost 0 bases, with 6 bases spanning the gap. This CDR3 is built from 13 residues. The CDR3 nucleotides read TGTGCCAGCAGGACTGTAGCCAAAAACATTCAGTACTTC. Encoded protein: CASRTVAKNIQYF.